Here is one T cell receptor (beta chain) with its context. The antigen remains unidentified. Trimming removed 4 bases from V and 3 bases from J; junction bases left unmatched: 6. In germline, CDR1 is SGHRS, CDR2 YFSETQ. The CDR3 has 15 residues. The data stem from a study of T cell responses to AZD1222 COVID-19 vaccine. Whole-study results and caveats: The repertoires were collected only after the peak T cell response.

Measured with immunoSEQ multiplex PCR; TCRdb has only the in-frame clones, and not every one. The sample contains 180,000 or so clones, around 90% of which appear only once. Sample: peripheral blood, taken 28 days after the second AZD1222 dose. The receptor was derived from an adult who received the AZD1222 COVID-19 vaccine. The chain carries TRBV5-1 and TRBJ1-1; the match to TRBD1 covers 10 bases. CDR3 in amino acids: CASSAPGTGDTEAFF. In DNA form, the CDR3 reads TGCGCCAGCAGCGCCCCCGGGACAGGGGACACTGAAGCTTTCTTT.